This entry lists 9 T cell receptor beta chains sequenced from one sample in a study of response to subunit inactivated influenza vaccine. TCRdb processed the RT-PCR reads anew with MiXCR; each CDR3 protein has one entry. This sample has about 780,000 distinct CDR3 sequences, with 15% to 20% found just once. Sequencing used PBMCs from blood, obtained around 5 days after vaccination. Receptors originate from a man between 45 and 60 years old who received an inactivated influenza vaccine.

The V and J genes are TRBV7-3 and TRBJ2-1; 11 positions agree with TRBD2. The CDR3 has 17 residues. The V gene end was trimmed by 5 bases and the J gene end by 8 bases; junction bases not matched to a gene: 14. CDR1 and CDR2 from the germline V gene are SGHTA and FQGTGA. CDR3 amino acids: CASSRLAGGPGLDEQFF. CDR3 bases: TGTGCCAGCAGCCGATTAGCGGGAGGGCCCGGGCTGGATGAGCAGTTCTTC.

The rearrangement links TRBV7-8 to TRBJ2-3, with 10 bases aligning to TRBD2. CDR1 and CDR2 (germline): SGHVS, FQNEAQ. The V and J ends lost 4 bases and 9 bases, in that order; junction bases with no gene match: 16. The CDR3 extends over 17 amino acids. This chain's CDR3 is CASSSLLGEREGETQYF. CDR3 DNA sequence: TGTGCCAGCAGCTCCCTCCTCGGGGAGCGGGAGGGAGAGACGCAGTATTTT.

This clonotype was picked up a small number of times. The genes are TRBV30 and TRBJ2-3; the match to TRBD2 covers 10 bases. The V segment lost 2 bases and the J segment 2 bases; nucleotides outside the gene matches: 7. This CDR3 spans 16 amino acids. The germline gives CDR1 GTSNPN, CDR2 SVGIG (reference sequence). For the CDR3, the DNA is TGTGCCTGGAGTCCCAGTAGCGGGGGGCCCACAGATACGCAGTATTTT. The encoded protein is CAWSPSSGGPTDTQYF.

The V call is TRBV7-2, the J call TRBJ2-6; D possibly corresponds to TRBD2 (5 bases). The V end was cut by 4 bases, the J end by 12 bases, with 16 bases between. Germline V gene sequence: CDR1 SGHTA, CDR2 FQGNSA. This CDR3 contains 14 residues. The CDR3 loop is CASSSRALAGVLTF. In DNA, the CDR3 is TGTGCCAGCAGCTCACGGGCGCTAGCAGGCGTCCTGACTTTC. Full variable domain (outside the CDR3, taken from reference TRBV7-2 and TRBJ2-6): GAGVSQSPSNKVTEKGKDVELRCDPISGHTALYWYRQSLGQGLEFLIYFQGNSAPDKSGLPSDRFSAERTGGSVSTLTIQRTQQEDSAVYLCASSSRALAGVLTFGAGSRLTVL.

Only a few counts were recorded for this clonotype. CDR3 in amino acids: CASSFDRDRQYF. The CDR3 coding sequence is TGTGCCAGCAGTTTTGACAGGGATAGGCAGTACTTC. This rearrangement joins TRBV12-3 or TRBV12-4 to TRBJ2-7; TRBD1 agrees at 7 bases. The V gene end was trimmed by 3 bases and the J gene end by 9 bases; junction bases not matched to a gene: 5. The CDR3 is 12 residues long.

There are a few counts of this clonotype. The chain uses TRBV10-3 and TRBJ1-5; D perhaps matches TRBD1 (5 bases). Trimming left V 4 bases short and J 7 bases short, with 11 bases between. Germline CDR1 is ENHRY and CDR2 is SYGVKD. There are 13 residues in the CDR3. The CDR3 coding sequence is TGTGCCATCAGTGCAGGGCCTGGGCAGCCCCAGCATTTT. This gives the protein CAISAGPGQPQHF.

The chain couples TRBV7-9 to TRBJ2-5; perhaps TRBD1 as D (6 bases). Germline CDR1 SEHNR, CDR2 FQNEAQ (reference sequence). The CDR3 runs 14 residues. V was shortened by 6 bases and J by 0 bases, with 11 bases between the two germline ends. CDR3 amino acids: CASRATGYQETQYF. CDR3 sequence (DNA): TGTGCCAGCAGGGCGACAGGCTACCAAGAGACCCAGTACTTC.

This clonotype was seen many times. The chain couples TRBV6-5 to TRBJ1-4; D possibly corresponds to TRBD1 (6 bases). V lost 4 bases and J lost 4, with 10 bases in between. CDR1 and CDR2 from the germline V gene are MNHEY and SVGAGI. This CDR3 region has 14 residues. The CDR3 region has the DNA TGTGCCAGCAGTTTACAGGGCTTTAATGAAAAACTGTTTTTT. This translates into CASSLQGFNEKLFF.

This clonotype has more than one count but fewer than ten. The chain uses TRBV20-1 and TRBJ2-5; possible D gene TRBD1, 5 bases. The CDR3 spans 16 residues. Germline-derived CDR1 and CDR2 are DFQATT and SNEGSKA (reference sequence). Deletions cut 3 bases from V and 0 bases from J, with 17 bases between. The CDR3 loop is CSASKPRGLYQETQYF. The CDR3 DNA is TGCAGTGCTAGTAAGCCTAGGGGATTGTACCAAGAGACCCAGTACTTC.